The source of this T cell receptor beta chain is a study of blood T cell repertoires in COVID-19 (dated by TCRdb to 2020 to 2022). Background on the whole study: Collaborator samples came from the United States, Italy and Spain and covered acute and convalescent phases of COVID-19. The samples were drawn from the first 160 participants of the ongoing ImmuneRACE study and from some 1,300 subjects provided by 6 global collaborators. The sample metadata nearly always contained a de-identified subject ID, COVID-19 status, age in years and sex. Deeply sampled blood TCRbeta repertoires from subjects exposed to, actively infected with, or recovered from COVID-19 were included in the dataset. Where available, HLA class I and class II types were taken from metadata supplied by the sample provider and were not determined by assay-based typing. A freely available public database, intended as a resource for researchers studying the immune response to SARS-CoV-2, is where the repertoires were released. The prospective study material was composed of cDNA or gDNA derived from T cells, B-cell-depleted T cells, or PBMCs.

Participants in the prospective study were aged about 18 to 89 years, lived in over 20 United States geographic areas, and enrolled through a virtual design. To assign participants to cohorts, the prospective study relied on clinical history that participants themselves reported in a screening survey and a study questionnaire. ImmuneRACE Cohort 3 recovered participants were defined by two consecutive negative NP/OP PCR tests, healthcare professional clearance, or symptom resolution. In the prospective study, whole blood, serum and a nasopharyngeal or oropharyngeal swab were collected from each participant by mobile phlebotomists. Prospective study participants could optionally give additional blood draws and questionnaires over an approximately two-month period. Before DNA extraction, prospective study blood samples were shipped either frozen or at room temperature. Study-wide findings and limitations: Clinical and demographic metadata were provided uncurated, with the amount varying by source and participant.

Note on this clone: Its cognate antigen has yet to be identified. The sample holds no much larger clone one base away, and base qualities are not on file.

TCRbeta CDR3 regions were amplified from genomic DNA by means of the immunoSEQ Assay, a bias-controlled multiplex PCR. The paper's data handling went like this. The number of nucleated cells in each sample was estimated from the amplification of reference gene primers within the assay. Sequence reads were collapsed and filtered to measure the absolute abundance of every unique TCRbeta CDR3 rearrangement. For each sample, productive Simpson clonality was calculated by taking the square root of Simpson's diversity index across productive rearrangements. The clones in this table, taken by TCRdb from immuneACCESS, are in-frame only. Not every clone is retained; where verified, under half of the shortfall comes from an unresolved V gene, and the cause of the rest is unknown. V and J calls and clone size are copied from that table; D and trimming were computed from the DNA. The table for this sample lists 150,000 or so clones; roughly 85% of them were counted only once. The ten largest clonotypes hold about 2.9% of the sample.

V is pared back by 3 bases and J by 8 bases, with 12 bases lying between the germline termini. From its cysteine to its phenylalanine, the CDR3 spans 13 amino acids. The DNA shown is the 39-base CDR3, in frame from base 1. Per the germline V gene (reference sequence), SGHKS is the CDR1 and YYEKEE is the CDR2. The specimen was PBMCs or T cells enriched from blood (not recorded which). The receptor was isolated from a woman between 45 and 65 years old who had recovered from COVID-19. In this chain, TRBV5-5 is recombined with TRBJ2-1; TRBD2 is a weak D gene call, 5 bases matching. The CDR3 loop reads CASSSPSRYEQFF. At the DNA level, the sequence is TGTGCCAGCAGCTCCCCTAGCAGGTATGAGCAGTTCTTC.